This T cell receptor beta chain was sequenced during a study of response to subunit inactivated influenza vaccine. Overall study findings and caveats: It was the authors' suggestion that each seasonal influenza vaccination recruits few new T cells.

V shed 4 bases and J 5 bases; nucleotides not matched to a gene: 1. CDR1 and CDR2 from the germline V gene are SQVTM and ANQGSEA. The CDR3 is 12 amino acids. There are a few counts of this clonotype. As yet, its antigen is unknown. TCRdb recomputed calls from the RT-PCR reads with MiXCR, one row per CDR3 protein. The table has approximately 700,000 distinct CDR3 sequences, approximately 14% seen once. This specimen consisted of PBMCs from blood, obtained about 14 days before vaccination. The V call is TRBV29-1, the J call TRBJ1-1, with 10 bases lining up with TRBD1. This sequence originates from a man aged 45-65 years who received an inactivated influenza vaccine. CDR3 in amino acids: CSVGGQGTEAFF. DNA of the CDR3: TGCAGCGTTGGGGGACAGGGGACTGAAGCTTTCTTT.